The 10 T cell receptor beta chains presented below share a single source sample, sequenced in a study of CD4+ T cells in melanoma. Data came from immunoSEQ multiplex PCR; TCRdb stores just in-frame clones and leaves some out. Here the sample spans about 10,000 clones, around 66% being singletons. The specimen sequenced was cells from a culture (not recorded whether cultured in vitro). The receptors stem from a human donor with melanoma.

The CDR3: CASSPYYARWDEQFF. CDR3 nucleotides: TGTGCCAGCAGCCCCTACTACGCCCGGTGGGATGAGCAGTTCTTC. V usage is TRBV7-3 and J usage is TRBJ2-1, with D unresolved. The CDR3 runs to 15 residues. Trimming left V 5 bases short and J 8 bases short, with 19 bases between. CDR1 and CDR2 from the germline V gene are SGHTA and FQGTGA.

This clone has just a few counts. The genes are TRBV27 and TRBJ1-1; no clear D. The germline V gene encodes CDR1 MNHEY and CDR2 SMNVEV (reference sequence). The CDR3 consists of 15 residues. The V end was cut by 5 bases, the J end by 1 base, with 14 bases between. CDR3 DNA: TGTGCCAGCAGTCCACTAGTCGCCCGGAACACTGAAGCTTTCTTT. This codes for CASSPLVARNTEAFF.

This chain joins TRBV5-1 and TRBJ1-1; D is unclear. The V and J ends lost 1 base and 10 bases respectively, with 20 bases between them. The CDR3 loop spans 15 amino acids. CDR1 and CDR2 from the germline V gene are SGHRS and YFSETQ. The CDR3 loop reads CASSLMGERTLTAFF. For the CDR3, the DNA is TGCGCCAGCAGCTTGATGGGAGAACGAACACTGACAGCTTTCTTT. The full variable domain, rest sourced from reference TRBV5-1 and TRBJ1-1, is KAGVTQTPRYLIKTRGQQVTLSCSPISGHRSVSWYQQTPGQGLQFLFEYFSETQRNKGNFPGRFSGRQFSNSRSEMNVSTLELGDSALYLCASSLMGERTLTAFFGQGTRLTVV.

The gene calls are TRBV7-9 and TRBJ1-5, with D possibly being TRBD1 (6 bases). The CDR3 totals 14 residues. V lost 2 bases, J lost 11 bases, and 16 bases lay in between. The germline V gene has CDR1 SEHNR and CDR2 FQNEAQ (reference sequence). The CDR3 DNA follows: TGTGCCAGCAGCTTACAGGGGAAGAGCATGACCCAGCATTTT. Translating it yields CASSLQGKSMTQHF.

This clone was seen a handful of times. The V and J genes are TRBV7-9 and TRBJ1-1, with D maybe TRBD1 (5 bases). This CDR3 comprises 15 residues. Germline CDR1 reads SEHNR; CDR2 reads FQNEAQ (reference sequence). V was pared by 1 base and J by 6 bases, with 15 bases between. For the CDR3, the DNA is TGTGCCAGCAGCTTAGGACCGGGGACGTACGCTGAAGCTTTCTTT. It yields the protein CASSLGPGTYAEAFF.

This clone was detected only a few times. V gene TRBV2 combines with J gene TRBJ1-2; 11 bases are a match to TRBD1. V gave up 11 bases and J gave up 9 bases; unmatched junction bases: 5. Per the germline V gene, CDR1 is SNHLY and CDR2 is FYNNEI. The CDR3 length is 11 residues. The CDR3 DNA follows: TGTGCCTGCGGGACAGGGGGAAGCTACACCTTC. Amino acid sequence: CACGTGGSYTF.

This rearrangement joins TRBV10-1 to TRBJ2-2; D assignment may be TRBD1 or TRBD2 (6 bases each). Germline loops: CDR1 WNHNN, CDR2 SYGVQD (reference sequence). V was cut by 7 bases and J by 2 bases, with 20 bases left in between. The CDR3 is made up of 17 amino acids. As DNA, the CDR3 is TGCGCCAGCACTCCTCCTGACGGGGGCGCAAACACCGGGGAGCTGTTTTTT. Residues: CASTPPDGGANTGELFF.

The rearrangement links TRBV4-1 to TRBJ1-4, with TRBD1 matching 7 bases. V was pared by 4 bases and J by 0 bases, with 8 bases of the junction left unmatched. Germline loops: CDR1 MGHRA, CDR2 YSYEKL. The CDR3 has 17 residues. The CDR3 region has the DNA TGCGCCAGCAGCCCTTCGGACAGGCCAGCAACTAATGAAAAACTGTTTTTT. Encoded protein: CASSPSDRPATNEKLFF.

This clone occurred a few times. The V and J genes are TRBV9 and TRBJ1-3; no clear D. Germline values: CDR1 SGDLS, CDR2 YYNGEE. The CDR3 consists of 14 residues. The V gene lost 5 bases and the J gene lost 1 base, with 10 bases spanning the gap. The CDR3 sequence is CASSPSTSGNTIYF. As DNA, the CDR3 is TGTGCCAGCAGTCCCTCAACTTCTGGAAACACCATATATTTT.

This clone was detected only a few times. The V call is TRBV12-5, the J call TRBJ2-7; 7 bases line up with TRBD1. The length of the CDR3 is 15 residues. Trimming took 6 bases from V and 5 from J; bases not matched to a gene: 13. Germline V gives CDR1 LGHNT, CDR2 FRNRAP. CDR3 bases: TGTGCTAGTGGCCAGAGAACAGGGGCCAGCGACGAGCAGTACTTC. Its protein is CASGQRTGASDEQYF.